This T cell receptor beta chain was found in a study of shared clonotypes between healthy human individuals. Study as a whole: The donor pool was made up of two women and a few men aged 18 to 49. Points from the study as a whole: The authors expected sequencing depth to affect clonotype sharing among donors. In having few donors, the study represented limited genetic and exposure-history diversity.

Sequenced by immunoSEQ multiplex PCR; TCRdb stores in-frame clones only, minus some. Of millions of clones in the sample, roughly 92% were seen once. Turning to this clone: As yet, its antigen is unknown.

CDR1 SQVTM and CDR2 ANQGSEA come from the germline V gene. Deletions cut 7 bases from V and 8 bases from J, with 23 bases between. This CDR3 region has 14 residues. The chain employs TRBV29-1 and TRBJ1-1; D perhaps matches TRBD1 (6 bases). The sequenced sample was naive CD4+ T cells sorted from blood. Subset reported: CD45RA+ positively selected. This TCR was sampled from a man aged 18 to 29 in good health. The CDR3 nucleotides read TGCAGCGGGGGGCAGGGACGCATTTTTTCGGAAGCTTTCTTT. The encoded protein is CSGGQGRIFSEAFF.